The 6 T cell receptor beta chains reported below all come from one sample, sequenced in a study of blood T cell repertoires in COVID-19. The protocol was immunoSEQ multiplex PCR, while the TCRdb copy is restricted to in-frame clones and leaves out a portion. Of over 100,000 clones in the sample, 70% to 90% are singletons; the top ten hold around a sixth. Specimen: peripheral blood. These receptors all stem from a woman aged 55-70 years with acute or convalescent COVID-19.

The chain joins TRBV29-1 to TRBJ2-2, with D possibly matching TRBD2 (5 bases). Deletions cut 3 bases from V and 0 bases from J, with 11 bases between. CDR3 length equals 15 residues. From germline, CDR1 is SQVTM and CDR2 ANQGSEA. CDR3 in amino acids: CSVEGGEPNTGELFF. The CDR3 DNA reads TGCAGCGTTGAGGGTGGGGAGCCGAACACCGGGGAGCTGTTTTTT.

The chain uses TRBV18 and TRBJ2-3; 10 positions match TRBD1. This CDR3 has 16 residues. Germline V gene data show CDR1 as KGHSH and CDR2 as LQKENI. V lost 0 bases, J lost 5 bases, and 5 bases stayed unmatched. The CDR3 coding sequence is TGTGCCAGCTCACCACCGACAGGGGGCTTCAGAGATACGCAGTATTTT. Amino acids: CASSPPTGGFRDTQYF.

This rearrangement joins TRBV6-5 to TRBJ1-1, with TRBD1 identical over 9 bases. J was trimmed by 4 bases and V by 10 bases; bases with no gene match: 7. Germline V gives CDR1 MNHEY, CDR2 SVGAGI. There are 13 residues in the CDR3. The CDR3, as DNA: TGTGCCACCAGGACGGACAGGGGCACTGAAGCTTTCTTT. This codes for CATRTDRGTEAFF.

There are a few counts of this clone. The chain couples TRBV7-9 to TRBJ2-1; D unclear. Germline V gives CDR1 SEHNR, CDR2 FQNEAQ (reference sequence). This CDR3 contains 14 residues. V was shortened by 10 bases and J by 2 bases, with 15 bases between the two germline ends. CDR3 protein: CANSPYAAYNEQFF. The DNA of the CDR3 is TGTGCCAATTCCCCGTATGCGGCCTACAATGAGCAGTTCTTC. The full variable domain, in which reference TRBV7-9 and TRBJ2-1 provide the parts outside the CDR3, is DTGVSQNPRHKITKRGQNVTFRCDPISEHNRLYWYRQTLGQGPEFLTYFQNEAQLEKSRLLSDRFSAERPKGSFSTLEIQRTEQGDSAMYLCANSPYAAYNEQFFGPGTRLTVL.

This chain uses TRBV28 with TRBJ1-5, with D possibly matching TRBD1 (5 bases). The CDR3 has 14 amino acids. V lost 6 bases and J lost 3, with 12 bases in between. Germline V lookup: CDR1 MDHEN, CDR2 SYDVKM. CDR3 in amino acids: CASSREGANQPQHF. The CDR3 DNA reads as TGTGCCAGCAGCCGCGAAGGGGCCAATCAGCCCCAGCATTTT.

This clone has only one observation. The genes are TRBV10-3 and TRBJ1-2; 10 nucleotides align to TRBD1. The V gene's germline CDR1 is ENHRY and CDR2 SYGVKD. V shed 5 bases and J 4 bases; nucleotides not matched to a gene: 4. There are 14 residues in the CDR3. The CDR3 is CAISRDRGPYGYTF. CDR3 coding DNA: TGTGCCATCAGTCGGGACAGGGGCCCCTATGGCTACACCTTC.